This T cell receptor beta chain was captured by sequencing in a study of shared clonotypes between healthy human individuals. Overall study context: Researchers assigned three CD4 naive, three CD4 memory, two CD8 naive and one CD8 memory plate to each donor.

Memory CD4+ cells were the fraction left after CD45RA+ naive selection. Points on this clone: Its antigen is as yet unknown.

General study findings and limits: Several donors held approximately 4.5% of naive CD4 clonotypes in common. Estimated clonotype richness was generally higher in naive than memory subsets.

The repertoire was sequenced with immunoSEQ multiplex PCR; TCRdb's copy has only in-frame clones and lacks some. The sample includes some 2,100,000 clones, approximately 94% seen only once; the top ten take 0.1% to 0.15%. From germline, CDR1 is MGHRA and CDR2 YSYEKL. V lost 0 bases and J lost 1, with 10 bases in between. The CDR3 length is 15 residues. Sequencing was done on a sample of naive CD4+ T cells sorted from blood. Sample subset: CD45RA+ positively selected. The sequence came from a man between 18 and 35 years old in good health. The chain has TRBV4-1 and TRBJ2-7, with D tentatively TRBD1 (6 bases). CDR3 in DNA: TGCGCCAGCAGCCAAGATGTGGACAGATCCTACGAGCAGTACTTC. It codes for CASSQDVDRSYEQYF.